This entry lists 19 T cell receptor beta chains sequenced from one sample in a study of human T cells and chemical hapten exposure. Time point specified: patch test 3, about 24 weeks after DPC sensitization. Documented treatment: therapeutic diphenylcyclopropenone sensitization with weekly scalp DPC. Each CDR3 protein gets one entry after TCRdb re-called the RACE reads with MiXCR. The repertoire holds tens of thousands of distinct CDR3 sequences, 11% seen once, with about 4% in the top ten. The input for sequencing was whole blood, taken in connection with sensitization to the hapten diphenylcyclopropenone (DPC). These receptors all stem from a woman aged 45-59 years with alopecia areata. Some clones in this sample may be carry-over from other donors' samples.

This clonotype came up a few times. V and J are TRBV12-5 and TRBJ2-1; 8 bases match TRBD2. CDR3 size: 17 residues. The V gene's germline CDR1 is LGHNT and CDR2 FRNRAP. V shed 6 bases and J 5 bases; nucleotides not matched to a gene: 15. CDR3 loop: CASGPRTSQRVHNEQFF. In nucleotides, the CDR3 is TGTGCTAGTGGCCCCCGGACTAGCCAGAGAGTCCACAATGAGCAGTTCTTC. The variable domain in full, completed from reference TRBV12-5 and TRBJ2-1, reads DARVTQTPRHKVTEMGQEVTMRCQPILGHNTVFWYRQTMMQGLELLAYFRNRAPLDDSGMPKDRFSAEMPDATLATLKIQPSEPRDSAVYFCASGPRTSQRVHNEQFFGPGTRLTVL.

This chain connects TRBV29-1 to TRBJ2-7, with 8 bases aligning to TRBD2. With V trimmed by 0 bases and J by 4 bases, 14 bases remained unmatched. Germline CDR1 and CDR2: SQVTM and ANQGSEA. The CDR3 consists of 17 residues. The chain's CDR3 is CSVEDQEREPEDYEQYF. CDR3 nucleotide sequence: TGCAGCGTTGAAGATCAGGAGCGGGAGCCCGAGGATTACGAGCAGTACTTC.

The gene calls are TRBV29-1 and TRBJ2-1; 8 bases agree with TRBD2. Germline CDR1 SQVTM, CDR2 ANQGSEA. The V segment lost 6 bases and the J segment 4 bases; nucleotides outside the gene matches: 8. The CDR3 totals 14 residues. The DNA for the CDR3 is TGCAGCGTCGCTCCGGGACTAGTATACAATGAGCAGTTCTTC. Translating it yields CSVAPGLVYNEQFF.

Turning to this clonotype: A much larger clone lies a single base off, so this may be a read error. The chain has TRBV7-2 and TRBJ2-1; D may be TRBD1 (6 bases). The CDR3 extends over 13 amino acids. CDR1 and CDR2 (germline): SGHTA, FQGNSA. CDR3 coding DNA: TGTGCCAGCAGCTCCCGGACAGACAATGAGCAGTTGTTC. This encodes CASSSRTDNEQLF.

This clonotype has at least ten counts. The V call is TRBV29-1, the J call TRBJ1-3; 8 bases are shared with TRBD1. The germline V gene has CDR1 SQVTM and CDR2 ANQGSEA. The CDR3 spans 13 residues. J gave up 2 bases and V 7 bases, and 4 bases lay outside the gene matches. CDR3 protein: CSAKQGAGNTIYF. CDR3 bases: TGCAGCGCCAAACAGGGGGCTGGAAACACCATATATTTT.

This clonotype was detected ten times or more. This chain connects TRBV14 to TRBJ2-7; 12 bases are shared with TRBD2. The CDR3 totals 15 residues. With 5 bases clipped from V and 3 bases from J, the junction kept 5 bases outside the gene matches. Germline V lookup: CDR1 SGHDN, CDR2 FVKESK. DNA for the CDR3: TGTGCCAGCAGCAAACTAGCGGGAGGTAGCTACGAGCAGTACTTC. Its protein is CASSKLAGGSYEQYF.

This clonotype has ten or more counts. The gene calls are TRBV7-6 and TRBJ2-1; 14 bases match TRBD2. Trimming took 5 bases from V and 9 from J; bases not matched to a gene: 18. In germline, CDR1 is SGHVS, CDR2 FNYEAQ. The CDR3 length is 19 residues. The CDR3 bases are TGTGCCAGCAGCACCGAGGGACTAGCGGGAGTCCCCAGGGGTGCTGAGCAGTTCTTC. It is translated as CASSTEGLAGVPRGAEQFF. The full variable domain, in which reference TRBV7-6 and TRBJ2-1 provide the parts outside the CDR3, is GAGVSQSPRYKVTKRGQDVALRCDPISGHVSLYWYRQALGQGPEFLTYFNYEAQQDKSGLPNDRFSAERPEGSISTLTIQRTEQRDSAMYRCASSTEGLAGVPRGAEQFFGPGTRLTVL.

There are many counts of this clonotype. This chain joins TRBV5-1 and TRBJ2-1; D ambiguous. V was pared by 5 bases and J by 4 bases, with 13 bases between. Germline CDR1 and CDR2: SGHRS and YFSETQ. The CDR3 spans 14 residues. The CDR3, as DNA: TGCGCCAGCAGGCCTAACTTAGGGTACAATGAGCAGTTCTTC. Its protein product is CASRPNLGYNEQFF.

This chain links TRBV10-1 with TRBJ2-1; no clear D gene. The ends were cut back, 4 bases at V and 6 bases at J, with 10 bases in the middle. This CDR3 is built from 13 residues. Germline V lookup: CDR1 WNHNN, CDR2 SYGVQD (reference sequence). This CDR3 reads CASSVQVCNEQFF. The CDR3 region has the DNA TGCGCCAGCAGTGTCCAGGTGTGCAATGAGCAGTTCTTC.

This clonotype was seen a few times. The chain has TRBV28 and TRBJ2-7, with 9 bases fitting TRBD1. The CDR3 extends over 15 amino acids. CDR1 and CDR2 (germline): MDHEN, SYDVKM. V shed 7 bases and J 5 bases; nucleotides not matched to a gene: 12. The CDR3 DNA reads as TGTGCCAGCACCGAGGGACAGGGATTGGGCGACGAGCAGTACTTC. Amino acids: CASTEGQGLGDEQYF.

This chain links TRBV20-1 with TRBJ2-7; TRBD2 matches 14 bases. The germline CDR1 and CDR2 sequences are DFQATT and SNEGSKA (reference sequence). J gave up 5 bases and V 4 bases, and 13 bases lay outside the gene matches. The CDR3 has 17 residues. CDR3 coding DNA: TGCAGTGCTAACCCCCCCGGGACTAGCGGGAGCGGGCACGAGCAGTACTTC. Amino acids: CSANPPGTSGSGHEQYF.

This clonotype was observed a few times. V usage is TRBV4-2 and J usage is TRBJ1-5; no firm D call. This CDR3 contains 15 residues. Trimming took off 0 bases at V and 2 bases at J, with 8 bases between the two ends. Germline CDR1 is LGHNA and CDR2 is YNFKEQ. CDR3 region: CASSQEGEGNQPQHF. The CDR3 DNA reads TGTGCCAGCAGCCAAGAAGGCGAAGGCAATCAGCCCCAGCATTTT.

This clonotype was detected ten times or more. The chain employs TRBV10-3 and TRBJ2-1; D perhaps matches TRBD1 (5 bases). Trimming pared 8 bases from V and 2 bases from J, leaving 10 bases between. Germline V gene data show CDR1 as ENHRY and CDR2 as SYGVKD. The CDR3 is made up of 13 amino acids. The CDR3 loop is CAIWQGPYNEQFF. CDR3 coding DNA: TGTGCCATCTGGCAGGGTCCCTACAATGAGCAGTTCTTC.

This chain uses TRBV11-2 with TRBJ1-1; 7 bases are shared with TRBD1. This CDR3 comprises 15 residues. From germline, CDR1 is SGHAT and CDR2 FQNNGV. With V trimmed by 3 bases and J by 0 bases, 4 bases remained unmatched. The DNA of the CDR3 is TGTGCCAGCAGCTTCCACAGGGGAATGAACACTGAAGCTTTCTTT. Translating it yields CASSFHRGMNTEAFF.

The chain links TRBV30 to TRBJ2-7, with D possibly being TRBD1 (6 bases). CDR3 length: 14 amino acids. Trimming pared 3 bases from V and 2 bases from J, leaving 14 bases between. The germline V gene has CDR1 GTSNPN and CDR2 SVGIG (reference sequence). The CDR3 protein is CAWRVGQTTYEQYF. CDR3 bases: TGTGCCTGGAGAGTTGGACAGACCACCTACGAGCAGTACTTC. Combining the CDR3 with reference TRBV30 and TRBJ2-7 gives the whole variable domain SQTIHQWPATLVQPVGSPLSLECTVEGTSNPNLYWYRQAAGRGLQLLFYSVGIGQISSEVPQNLSASRPQDRQFILSSKKLLLSDSGFYLCAWRVGQTTYEQYFGPGTRLTVT.

This clonotype showed up many times. V gene TRBV6-2 or TRBV6-3 combines with J gene TRBJ2-7; no firm D call. Trimming cost V 2 bases and J 2 bases, with 4 bases left between them. The CDR3 extends over 12 amino acids. Germline V gives CDR1 MNHEY, CDR2 SVGEGT. The CDR3 DNA reads TGTGCCAGCAGTTACGTCACCTACGAGCAGTACTTC. Protein: CASSYVTYEQYF.

There are a few counts of this clonotype. The chain combines TRBV3-1 with TRBJ2-3; tentative D call: TRBD1 (6 bases). This CDR3 spans 22 amino acids. The V and J ends lost 3 bases and 4 bases respectively, with 35 bases between them. CDR1 is LGHDT, CDR2 YNNKEL, per germline (reference sequence). The CDR3 spells CASSQLRDTVYRPGLGPDTQYF. The CDR3 coding sequence is TGTGCCAGCAGCCAGCTCCGGGACACCGTTTATCGACCTGGGCTAGGACCAGATACGCAGTATTTT.

The table lists this clonotype with a few counts. The CDR3 nucleotides are TGTGCCAGCAGCCCACTGGACAGGGGGCCGTATGGCTACACCTTC. Amino acid sequence: CASSPLDRGPYGYTF. The rearrangement uses TRBV7-9 and TRBJ1-2; 11 bases match TRBD1. Germline V lookup: CDR1 SEHNR, CDR2 FQNEAQ (reference sequence). The CDR3 covers 15 residues. The V gene end was trimmed by 5 bases and the J gene end by 5 bases; junction bases not matched to a gene: 7.

This clonotype appeared many times. The chain joins TRBV28 to TRBJ2-7; D uncertain. Between the trimmed V and J ends, which lost 1 base and 6 bases, there was a span of 7 bases. The germline V gene has CDR1 MDHEN and CDR2 SYDVKM. This CDR3 spans 12 amino acids. The CDR3 DNA follows: TGTGCCAGCAGTTTATTAGGCCTCGAGCAGTACTTC. The encoded protein is CASSLLGLEQYF.